The T cell receptor beta chain described here comes from a study of T cell repertoires in cytomegalovirus infection. About the research overall: CMV infection and matching HLA type were both indicated by public TCR beta signatures.

From the reads, TCRdb called clonotypes with MiXCR, one entry per CDR3 protein. Of approximately 500,000 distinct CDR3 sequences listed, more than 20% are singletons. V shed 0 bases and J shed 11 bases, with 10 bases lying between them. CDR1 SGHTA and CDR2 FQGNSA come from the germline V gene. The CDR3 runs to 13 residues. This sequence originates from a human donor in good health (CMV status not recorded). Some clones in this sample may be carry-over from other donors' samples. The sequenced sample was PBMCs. V gene TRBV7-2 combines with J gene TRBJ2-2; D might be TRBD2 (6 bases). The CDR3 bases are TGTGCCAGCAGCTTAGCGCTAACTAGCGAGCTGTTTTTT. The encoded protein is CASSLALTSELFF.